This TCR beta chain derives from a study of shared T cell receptors in the human thymus. Assay: immunoSEQ multiplex PCR; the TCRdb copy retains only in-frame clones and omits some. The sample includes more than 550,000 clones, 87% of them seen just once. Germline V lookup: CDR1 SGHVS, CDR2 FNYEAQ. Trimming cost V 5 bases and J 4 bases, with 11 bases left between them. CDR3 size: 13 residues. This sample was also put to use in a study of human thymus T cells. That paper notes: Thymus specimens were resections from corrective heart surgery. Related work found strong thymic repertoire overlap between unrelated individuals.

The TCR originated in a boy under two years old with a congenital heart defect. The specimen was thymocytes. This sequence joins TRBV7-6 and TRBJ2-5, with D possibly matching TRBD1 (5 bases). The CDR3 spells CASSASRVETQYF. CDR3 bases: TGTGCCAGCAGCGCTTCCAGGGTAGAGACCCAGTACTTC.